This T cell receptor beta chain was identified in a study of blood T cell repertoires in COVID-19. Study-wide background: COVID-19 samples collected from the United States, Italy and Spain covered acute and convalescent phases. PBMCs, B-cell-depleted T cells, or T cells were the source of the cDNA or gDNA that made up the material.

Per the authors' pipeline: Reference gene primer amplification in the assay estimated nucleated cell counts. Sequenced by immunoSEQ multiplex PCR; TCRdb stores in-frame clones only, minus some. V and J calls plus clone size are reproduced from that table; the DNA served to infer D and trimming. This table holds roughly 32,000 clones, about 74% found once. This CDR3 has 16 residues. The germline V gene encodes CDR1 SGHKS and CDR2 YYEKEE (reference sequence). V lost 0 bases to trimming and J lost 9 bases; unmatched junction nucleotides: 10. The chain employs TRBV5-5 and TRBJ2-4, with 9 bases matching TRBD1. The sequence was collected from a human donor in a cohort sampled during active COVID-19. Sequencing was done on a sample of peripheral blood. The DNA of the CDR3 is TGTGCCAGCAGCTTGGCCCACTGGGACAGGGTAGCCATTCAGTACTTC. Translated: CASSLAHWDRVAIQYF.